This is a list of T cell receptor beta chains from one sample in a study of cytomegalovirus exposure and HLA in healthy donors. Assay used: immunoSEQ multiplex PCR; TCRdb lists only in-frame clones, some missing. The top ten clones hold 4.5% to 5.5% of a sample with around 180,000 clones, 84% of them seen once. Sequencing was done on a sample of PBMCs. The receptors here all came from a girl aged 5-17 years in good health and CMV-seropositive. Each CDR3 is given with its conserved first and last residue. Each record gives: clone size, J gene, V gene, D gene, CDR3 DNA, CDR3 protein. D genes are given only for firm matches. The size entry is marked missing in some rows and otherwise reads once, few, many or a size class.

abundance: .; j_gene: TRBJ1-1; v_gene: TRBV5-1; d_gene: .; CDR3nt: TGCGCCAGCAGCCCCCGTTATGTGAACACTGAAGCTTTCTTT; CDR3aa: CASSPRYVNTEAFF
abundance: .; j_gene: TRBJ2-7; v_gene: TRBV5-1; d_gene: .; CDR3nt: TGCGCCAGCAGGAGGGGGGGGGCCTACGAGCAGTACTTC; CDR3aa: CASRRGGAYEQYF
abundance: .; j_gene: TRBJ2-7; v_gene: TRBV30; d_gene: .; CDR3nt: TGTGCCTCCTCTAGAGGGGGAATAGGCTACGAGCAGTACTTC; CDR3aa: CASSRGGIGYEQYF
abundance: .; j_gene: TRBJ2-1; v_gene: TRBV19; d_gene: TRBD1; CDR3nt: TGTGCCAGTACTTATACCGGGACAGGGGGTTACAATGAGCAGTTCTTC; CDR3aa: CASTYTGTGGYNEQFF
abundance: .; j_gene: TRBJ2-1; v_gene: TRBV5-1; d_gene: TRBD2; CDR3nt: TGCGCCAGCAGCTCCCCTAGCGGGGGCTCCTACAATGAGCAGTTCTTC; CDR3aa: CASSSPSGGSYNEQFF
abundance: once; j_gene: TRBJ1-1; v_gene: TRBV4-1; d_gene: .; CDR3nt: TGCGCCAGCGGAAGACAGAACACTGAAGCTTTCTTT; CDR3aa: CASGRQNTEAFF
abundance: .; j_gene: TRBJ2-7; v_gene: TRBV6-5; d_gene: .; CDR3nt: TGTGCCAGCAGTTACTCGATAGCTTACGAGCAGTACTTC; CDR3aa: CASSYSIAYEQYF
abundance: .; j_gene: TRBJ1-5; v_gene: TRBV5-8; d_gene: .; CDR3nt: TGTGCCAGCAGCTTGGGACAGAAGAGCAATCAGCCCCAGCATTTT; CDR3aa: CASSLGQKSNQPQHF
abundance: .; j_gene: TRBJ1-4; v_gene: TRBV11-2; d_gene: .; CDR3nt: TGTGCCAGCAGCGGGTGGGGGGCAACTAATGAAAAACTGTTTTTT; CDR3aa: CASSGWGATNEKLFF
abundance: .; j_gene: TRBJ1-2; v_gene: TRBV7-2; d_gene: TRBD1; CDR3nt: TGTGCCAGCAGCTTAGCTCTATGGCAGGGGGATTTGACAGACCAATACAATGGCTACACCTTC; CDR3aa: CASSLALWQGDLTDQYNGYTF
abundance: .; j_gene: TRBJ2-5; v_gene: TRBV9; d_gene: .; CDR3nt: TGTGCCAGCAGCCGGGGGTTAGGGCTCCAAGAGACCCAGTACTTC; CDR3aa: CASSRGLGLQETQYF
abundance: .; j_gene: TRBJ2-5; v_gene: TRBV5-4; d_gene: .; CDR3nt: TGTGCCAGCAGCCTGAGGAGAGAGGGGGGGAAAGAGACCCAGTACTTC; CDR3aa: CASSLRREGGKETQYF
abundance: .; j_gene: TRBJ1-2; v_gene: TRBV25-1; d_gene: TRBD1; CDR3nt: TGTGCCAGCAGTGCGAGGGGACAGGCCTTGGGGGGCTATGGCTACACCTTC; CDR3aa: CASSARGQALGGYGYTF
abundance: few; j_gene: TRBJ1-3; v_gene: TRBV27; d_gene: .; CDR3nt: TGTGCCAGCAGTTTCATTGCGGGTGGGACTTCTGGAAACACCATATATTTT; CDR3aa: CASSFIAGGTSGNTIYF
abundance: few; j_gene: TRBJ2-3; v_gene: TRBV27; d_gene: TRBD1; CDR3nt: TGTGCCAGCAGTGAGGGACAGAACACAGATACGCAGTATTTT; CDR3aa: CASSEGQNTDTQYF
abundance: .; j_gene: TRBJ1-1; v_gene: TRBV6-6; d_gene: TRBD1; CDR3nt: TGTGCCAGCAGTTCGACAGGGGGAAAGCTTGAAGCTTTCTTT; CDR3aa: CASSSTGGKLEAFF
abundance: .; j_gene: TRBJ2-6; v_gene: TRBV7-8; d_gene: TRBD2; CDR3nt: TGTGCCAGCAGCGCGCGGGGGTCCTCTGGGGCCAACGTCCTGACTTTC; CDR3aa: CASSARGSSGANVLTF
abundance: .; j_gene: TRBJ2-1; v_gene: TRBV6-1; d_gene: TRBD2; CDR3nt: TGTGCCAGCAGAAGGCGGGACTACAACTACAATGAGCAGTTCTTC; CDR3aa: CASRRRDYNYNEQFF
abundance: .; j_gene: TRBJ2-3; v_gene: TRBV10-2; d_gene: TRBD1; CDR3nt: TGCGCCAGCAGCGGGACAGTGCAGTATTTT; CDR3aa: CASSGTVQYF
abundance: .; j_gene: TRBJ2-1; v_gene: TRBV11-2; d_gene: TRBD2; CDR3nt: TGTGCCAGCAGCTCCCTAGCGGGGGGGCCACATGAGCAGTTCTTC; CDR3aa: CASSSLAGGPHEQFF
abundance: .; j_gene: TRBJ1-6; v_gene: TRBV2; d_gene: .; CDR3nt: TGTGCCAGCAGTGGGCAGATCCCCTTCTCCTATAATTCACCCCTCCACTTT; CDR3aa: CASSGQIPFSYNSPLHF
abundance: .; j_gene: TRBJ2-1; v_gene: TRBV4-2; d_gene: .; CDR3nt: TGTGCCAGCAGCCATGAGGCGGGGGCCTCGATGGAGCAGTTCTTC; CDR3aa: CASSHEAGASMEQFF
abundance: .; j_gene: TRBJ1-2; v_gene: TRBV18; d_gene: TRBD1; CDR3nt: TGTGCCAGCTCGCCACAAACAGGGGAGGGCTACACCTTC; CDR3aa: CASSPQTGEGYTF
abundance: .; j_gene: TRBJ2-7; v_gene: TRBV29-1; d_gene: TRBD2; CDR3nt: TGCAGCGTTGTTAGCGGGGGGGCCCGTATCGAGCAGTACTTC; CDR3aa: CSVVSGGARIEQYF
abundance: .; j_gene: TRBJ1-4; v_gene: TRBV21-1; d_gene: .; CDR3nt: TGTGCCAGCAGCTCCTCCGTGGGCAGGTGGGATGAAAAACTGTTTTTT; CDR3aa: CASSSSVGRWDEKLFF
abundance: .; j_gene: TRBJ2-2; v_gene: TRBV4-2; d_gene: .; CDR3nt: TGTGCCAGCAGCCAAGTCGCGGGCGGGGAGCTGTTTTTT; CDR3aa: CASSQVAGGELFF
abundance: .; j_gene: TRBJ1-2; v_gene: TRBV5-1; d_gene: .; CDR3nt: TGCGCCAGCAAAGCTCCGACAGCCCCGGCCTACAGGTGGTATGGCTACACCTTC; CDR3aa: CASKAPTAPAYRWYGYTF
abundance: .; j_gene: TRBJ1-4; v_gene: TRBV20-1; d_gene: .; CDR3nt: TGCAGTGTTCAAGGGGGTGAAAAACTGTTTTTT; CDR3aa: CSVQGGEKLFF
abundance: .; j_gene: TRBJ1-2; v_gene: TRBV6-1; d_gene: TRBD1; CDR3nt: TGTGCCAGCAGTGGAAGTGGCGGGACAGATGGCTACACCTTC; CDR3aa: CASSGSGGTDGYTF
abundance: .; j_gene: TRBJ2-1; v_gene: TRBV5-1; d_gene: TRBD1; CDR3nt: TGCGCCAGCAGGGCCGGGACAGGGGTCTACAATGAGCAGTTCTTC; CDR3aa: CASRAGTGVYNEQFF
abundance: once; j_gene: TRBJ2-7; v_gene: TRBV7-3; d_gene: TRBD2; CDR3nt: TGTGCCAGCAGCTTAGGCGGGGGGGGATACGAGCAGTACTTC; CDR3aa: CASSLGGGGYEQYF
abundance: once; j_gene: TRBJ1-4; v_gene: TRBV5-4; d_gene: .; CDR3nt: TGTGCCAGCAGCTTAAACAGGGAAGATGAAAAACTGTTTTTT; CDR3aa: CASSLNREDEKLFF
abundance: .; j_gene: TRBJ1-1; v_gene: TRBV29-1; d_gene: TRBD1; CDR3nt: TGCAGCGCGGGCCAGGGGGCTATTCGGACTGAAGCTTTCTTT; CDR3aa: CSAGQGAIRTEAFF